This TCR beta chain was documented in a study of blood T cell repertoires in COVID-19. Assay used: immunoSEQ multiplex PCR; TCRdb lists only in-frame clones, some missing. This table holds 250,000 to 300,000 clones, 70% to 90% found once. The CDR3 has 14 residues. V shed 3 bases and J shed 0 bases, with 10 bases lying between them. Germline V gene lookup returns CDR1 SGHNT and CDR2 YYREEE (reference sequence). The sample taken for sequencing was PBMCs or T cells enriched from blood (not recorded which). The TCR comes from a woman aged 45-65 years who had recovered from COVID-19. V gene TRBV5-4 combines with J gene TRBJ2-7; D possibly corresponds to TRBD1 (6 bases). The chain's CDR3 is CASSSGQNSYEQYF. The CDR3 coding sequence is TGTGCCAGCAGCTCCGGACAGAACTCCTACGAGCAGTACTTC.